The 7 T cell receptor beta chains reported below all come from one sample, sequenced in a study of T cells in Graves' hyperthyroidism and ophthalmopathy. RNA transcripts yielded amplified TCR beta CDR3 regions. HTBI primers were used for first-round RT-PCR of the TCR CDR3. TCRdb itself ran the multiplex PCR reads through MiXCR, one entry per CDR3 protein. The sample lists nearly 750,000 distinct CDR3 sequences, 35% occurring once. Sequenced: blood. The source of these receptors is a woman in her thirties or forties with Graves' hyperthyroidism.

This clonotype was counted many times. The chain couples TRBV29-1 to TRBJ2-5; D unclear. The germline gives CDR1 SQVTM, CDR2 ANQGSEA. The length of the CDR3 is 12 residues. This chain's CDR3 is CSHTRVGETQYF. The CDR3 DNA is TGCAGTCATACTCGGGTGGGGGAGACCCAGTACTTC. The full variable domain, in which reference TRBV29-1 and TRBJ2-5 provide the parts outside the CDR3, is SAVISQKPSRDICQRGTSLTIQCQVDSQVTMMFWYRQQPGQSLTLIATANQGSEATYESGFVIDKFPISRPNLTFSTLTVSNMSPEDSSIYLCSHTRVGETQYFGPGTRLLVL.

The sample holds many counts of this clonotype. Here the CDR3 reads CAISESGGQVGFDTF. DNA for the CDR3: TGTGCCATCAGTGAGTCGGGGGGCCAGGTGGGGTTCGACACCTTC. V is TRBV10-3 and J is TRBJ1-2, with D maybe TRBD1 (6 bases). CDR1 and CDR2 (germline): ENHRY, SYGVKD. Trimming left V 0 bases short and J 12 bases short, with 20 bases between. The CDR3 is 15 residues long.

This chain connects TRBV29-1 to TRBJ2-7; TRBD2 is a possible D gene (5 bases). Germline V CDR1 and CDR2: SQVTM, ANQGSEA. V was pared by 6 bases and J by 3 bases, with 15 bases between. The CDR3 runs to 13 residues. CDR3 amino acids: CSVGLSPGYEQYF. The CDR3 region has the DNA TGCAGCGTCGGACTTTCACCGGGCTACGAGCAGTACTTC.

The chain has TRBV4-3 and TRBJ2-5; D gene unclear. V gave up 0 bases and J gave up 1 base, with 9 bases separating them. The CDR3 is 15 amino acids. The germline gives CDR1 LGHNA, CDR2 YSLEER. The CDR3 loop reads CASSQEPSVQETQYF. In DNA, the CDR3 is TGCGCCAGCAGCCAAGAACCAAGTGTCCAAGAGACCCAGTACTTC.

This clonotype appeared many times. This chain connects TRBV20-1 to TRBJ1-5; 7 bases are a match to TRBD1. V dropped 6 bases and J dropped 3; count of bases not matched to a gene: 8. The CDR3 spans 14 residues. Germline-derived CDR1 and CDR2 are DFQATT and SNEGSKA (reference sequence). CDR3 sequence: CSAHPGQFNQPQHF. The CDR3 DNA follows: TGCAGTGCCCACCCGGGACAGTTCAATCAGCCCCAGCATTTT.

This CDR3 is CASSQGPGVNTIYF. CDR3 DNA: TGTGCCAGCAGCCAAGGGCCGGGGGTAAACACCATATATTTT. The chain joins TRBV7-3 to TRBJ1-3; D may be TRBD1 (5 bases). This CDR3 region has 14 residues. CDR1 and CDR2 (germline): SGHTA, FQGTGA. Trimming removed 5 bases at V and 6 bases at J, with 14 bases between.

This clonotype appeared many times. The genes are TRBV19 and TRBJ1-5, with 8 nucleotides matching TRBD1. Germline V gene lookup returns CDR1 LNHDA and CDR2 SQIVND (reference sequence). The V segment lost 10 bases and the J segment 7 bases; nucleotides outside the gene matches: 6. The CDR3 is 12 residues long. The chain's CDR3 is CATQDRGQPQHF. CDR3 in DNA: TGTGCCACGCAAGACAGGGGCCAGCCCCAGCATTTT.